This is a list of T cell receptor beta chains from one sample in a study of blood T cells in healthy people across ages. MiXCR, applied by TCRdb to the 5' RACE reads, yields one record per CDR3 protein. Found here are around 1,700,000 distinct CDR3 sequences, 25% to 30% of them singletons; the top ten hold 7.7%. Material for sequencing was blood. These receptors came from a woman aged 25 to 39 in good health. The CDR3 runs from the conserved cysteine through the conserved F or W. The D gene is left open where the match is weak. A clone size is listed for some rows: how often the clone was seen (once, few, many), or a class if it is expanded.

d_gene: TRBD2
abundance: many
j_gene: TRBJ2-1
v_gene: TRBV5-1
CDR3aa: CASSERGGPIRNEQFF
CDR3nt: TGCGCCAGCAGCGAAAGGGGAGGGCCGATAAGAAATGAGCAGTTCTTC

d_gene: TRBD1
abundance: -
j_gene: TRBJ1-5
v_gene: TRBV28
CDR3aa: CASSTGGNTPQHF
CDR3nt: TGTGCCAGCAGCACAGGGGGGAATACGCCCCAGCATTTT

d_gene: TRBD1
abundance: few
j_gene: TRBJ2-1
v_gene: TRBV2
CDR3aa: CASSERQGADNEQFF
CDR3nt: TGTGCCAGCAGTGAACGGCAGGGGGCCGACAATGAGCAGTTCTTC

d_gene: TRBD1
abundance: few
j_gene: TRBJ2-5
v_gene: TRBV9
CDR3aa: CASSVRQGPETQYF
CDR3nt: TGTGCCAGCAGCGTCCGACAGGGGCCTGAGACCCAGTACTTC

d_gene: -
abundance: many
j_gene: TRBJ2-7
v_gene: TRBV29-1
CDR3aa: CSVEGLGRTYEQYF
CDR3nt: TGCAGCGTGGAGGGCCTAGGACGGACCTACGAGCAGTACTTC

d_gene: -
abundance: -
j_gene: TRBJ2-1
v_gene: TRBV4-2
CDR3aa: CASSQDTGRLYNEQFF
CDR3nt: TGTGCCAGCAGCCAAGATACAGGGCGTTTATACAATGAGCAGTTCTTC

d_gene: TRBD2
abundance: -
j_gene: TRBJ2-1
v_gene: TRBV20-1
CDR3aa: CSASTTSGRSNEQFF
CDR3nt: TGCAGTGCTAGTACCACTAGCGGGAGAAGCAATGAGCAGTTCTTC

d_gene: TRBD2
abundance: many
j_gene: TRBJ2-3
v_gene: TRBV10-3
CDR3aa: CAMREGGGDTQYF
CDR3nt: TGTGCCATGCGGGAGGGCGGGGGAGATACGCAGTATTTT

d_gene: -
abundance: few
j_gene: TRBJ2-5
v_gene: TRBV7-2
CDR3aa: CASSLGAQQETQYF
CDR3nt: TGTGCCAGCAGCTTAGGGGCGCAGCAAGAGACCCAGTACTTC

d_gene: -
abundance: few
j_gene: TRBJ2-4
v_gene: TRBV3-1
CDR3aa: CASSQEYAGMDIQYF
CDR3nt: TGTGCCAGCAGCCAAGAGTACGCGGGGATGGACATTCAGTACTTC

d_gene: -
abundance: once
j_gene: TRBJ2-4
v_gene: TRBV6-6
CDR3aa: CASSYQDIQYF
CDR3nt: TGTGCCAGCAGTTACCAGGACATTCAGTACTTC

d_gene: -
abundance: few
j_gene: TRBJ2-7
v_gene: TRBV20-1
CDR3aa: CSIRDFKTQQYF
CDR3nt: TGCAGTATCCGGGACTTCAAAACTCAGCAGTACTTC

d_gene: TRBD1
abundance: -
j_gene: TRBJ2-5
v_gene: TRBV2
CDR3aa: CAGADRERETQYF
CDR3nt: TGTGCCGGGGCGGACAGGGAACGAGAGACCCAGTACTTC

d_gene: TRBD1
abundance: -
j_gene: TRBJ1-6
v_gene: TRBV7-9
CDR3aa: CASSWGQPRGNSPLHF
CDR3nt: TGTGCCAGCAGCTGGGGACAGCCGAGGGGTAATTCACCCCTCCACTTT

d_gene: TRBD2
abundance: many
j_gene: TRBJ2-1
v_gene: TRBV5-1
CDR3aa: CASSPFTSGDEQFF
CDR3nt: TGCGCCAGCAGCCCCTTCACTAGCGGGGATGAGCAGTTCTTC

d_gene: TRBD2
abundance: -
j_gene: TRBJ2-7
v_gene: TRBV12-5
CDR3aa: CASGWTLRGGISYEQYF
CDR3nt: TGTGCTAGTGGTTGGACCCTTCGCGGGGGAATATCCTACGAGCAGTACTTC

d_gene: -
abundance: -
j_gene: TRBJ1-2
v_gene: TRBV5-1
CDR3aa: CASSIGELGATNYGYTF
CDR3nt: TGCGCCAGCAGTATCGGGGAACTAGGGGCTACAAACTATGGCTACACCTTC

d_gene: -
abundance: -
j_gene: TRBJ2-5
v_gene: TRBV2
CDR3aa: CASSSGPGTQYF
CDR3nt: TGCGCCAGCAGCTCGGGGCCGGGGACCCAGTACTTC

d_gene: TRBD2
abundance: many
j_gene: TRBJ2-7
v_gene: TRBV6-5
CDR3aa: CASSYRAGGASEQYF
CDR3nt: TGTGCCAGCAGTTACCGGGCCGGGGGGGCTAGCGAGCAGTACTTC

d_gene: TRBD2
abundance: few
j_gene: TRBJ2-5
v_gene: TRBV12-5
CDR3aa: CASGFVAGVQETQYF
CDR3nt: TGTGCTAGTGGTTTCGTAGCGGGAGTCCAAGAGACCCAGTACTTC

d_gene: TRBD1
abundance: few
j_gene: TRBJ2-1
v_gene: TRBV10-3
CDR3aa: CALRQGVGNEQFF
CDR3nt: TGTGCCCTACGACAGGGAGTGGGCAATGAGCAGTTCTTC

d_gene: -
abundance: -
j_gene: TRBJ2-1
v_gene: TRBV20-1
CDR3aa: CSASPCLLRSSYNEQFF
CDR3nt: TGCAGTGCTAGTCCTTGTCTTTTGAGAAGCTCCTACAATGAGCAGTTCTTC

d_gene: -
abundance: -
j_gene: TRBJ2-3
v_gene: TRBV20-1
CDR3aa: CSTLPGARSTDTQYF
CDR3nt: TGCAGTACCCTCCCCGGGGCCAGAAGCACAGATACGCAGTATTTT

d_gene: -
abundance: many
j_gene: TRBJ2-7
v_gene: TRBV2
CDR3aa: CASRRESYEQYF
CDR3nt: TGCGCCAGCAGACGTGAATCCTACGAGCAGTACTTC

d_gene: -
abundance: many
j_gene: TRBJ2-7
v_gene: TRBV7-2
CDR3aa: CASSFDSNEQYF
CDR3nt: TGTGCCAGCAGCTTCGACAGTAACGAGCAGTACTTC